This paragraph reports one TCR beta chain. Its antigen remains unidentified. Some clones are missing from TCRdb's copy, which holds only in-frame ones; the method was immunoSEQ multiplex PCR. The profile covers hundreds of thousands of clones, with roughly 91% appearing a single time and 2% taken by the ten largest. The sample comes from a study of cytomegalovirus exposure and HLA in healthy donors. Looking at the study overall: According to later analysis, the same platform produced the approximately 130 validation and 600 to 800 first-cohort repertoires. Study findings and constraints: Some public TCRs appeared in many individuals, while most sequences were rare. It was reportedly the case that the classifier diagnosed cytomegalovirus status with high specificity and sensitivity.

The J segment lost 5 bases and the V segment lost 6 bases, leaving 9 bases of the junction unmatched. The CDR3 has 15 amino acids. Germline CDR1 and CDR2: SNHLY and FYNNEI. V and J are TRBV2 and TRBJ1-1, with 10 bases fitting TRBD1. Sample: PBMCs. This receptor was obtained from a woman aged 18-35 years in good health and CMV-seropositive. CDR3 in DNA: TGTGCCAGCAGCCCCCTCGACAGGGGGCATACTGAAGCTTTCTTT. Its translation: CASSPLDRGHTEAFF.